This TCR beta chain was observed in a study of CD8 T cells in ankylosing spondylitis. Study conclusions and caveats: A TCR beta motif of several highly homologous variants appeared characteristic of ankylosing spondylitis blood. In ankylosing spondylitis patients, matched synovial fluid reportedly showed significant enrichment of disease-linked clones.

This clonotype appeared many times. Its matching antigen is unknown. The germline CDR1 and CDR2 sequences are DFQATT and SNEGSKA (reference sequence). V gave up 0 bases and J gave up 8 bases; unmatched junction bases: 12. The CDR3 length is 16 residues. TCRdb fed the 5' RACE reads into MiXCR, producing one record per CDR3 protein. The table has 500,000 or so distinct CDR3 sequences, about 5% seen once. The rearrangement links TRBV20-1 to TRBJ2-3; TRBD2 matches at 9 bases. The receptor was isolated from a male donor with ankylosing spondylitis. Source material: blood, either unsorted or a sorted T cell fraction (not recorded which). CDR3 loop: CSARDPVGGGVGTQYF. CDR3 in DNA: TGCAGTGCTAGAGACCCGGTCGGCGGGGGGGTAGGTACGCAGTATTTT.